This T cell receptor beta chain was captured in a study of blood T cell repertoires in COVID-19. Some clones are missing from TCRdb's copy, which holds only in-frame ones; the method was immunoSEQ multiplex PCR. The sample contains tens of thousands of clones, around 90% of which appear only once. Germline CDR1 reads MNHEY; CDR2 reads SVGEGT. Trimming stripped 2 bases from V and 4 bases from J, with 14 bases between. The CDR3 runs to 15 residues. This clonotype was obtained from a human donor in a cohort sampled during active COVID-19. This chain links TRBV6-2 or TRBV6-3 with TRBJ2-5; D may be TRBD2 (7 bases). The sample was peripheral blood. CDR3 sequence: CASSYGRGGSETQYF. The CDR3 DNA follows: TGTGCCAGCAGTTACGGGAGGGGGGGCTCAGAGACCCAGTACTTC.